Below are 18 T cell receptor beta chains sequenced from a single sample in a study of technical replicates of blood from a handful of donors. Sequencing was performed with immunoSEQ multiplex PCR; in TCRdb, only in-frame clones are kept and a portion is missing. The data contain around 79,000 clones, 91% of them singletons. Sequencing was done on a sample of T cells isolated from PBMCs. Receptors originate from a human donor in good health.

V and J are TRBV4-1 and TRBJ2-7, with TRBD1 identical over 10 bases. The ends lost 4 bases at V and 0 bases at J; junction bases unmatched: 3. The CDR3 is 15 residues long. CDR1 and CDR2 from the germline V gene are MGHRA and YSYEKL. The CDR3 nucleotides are TGCGCCAGCAGCCCCCGGGACAGGGGCTCCTACGAGCAGTACTTC. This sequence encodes CASSPRDRGSYEQYF.

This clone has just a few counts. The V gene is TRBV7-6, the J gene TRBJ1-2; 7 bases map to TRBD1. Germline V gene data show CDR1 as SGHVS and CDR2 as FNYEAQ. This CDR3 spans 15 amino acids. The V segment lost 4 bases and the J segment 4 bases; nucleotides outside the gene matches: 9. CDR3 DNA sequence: TGTGCCAGCAGCTCCTCCGACAGGGTGGGCTATGGCTACACCTTC. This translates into CASSSSDRVGYGYTF.

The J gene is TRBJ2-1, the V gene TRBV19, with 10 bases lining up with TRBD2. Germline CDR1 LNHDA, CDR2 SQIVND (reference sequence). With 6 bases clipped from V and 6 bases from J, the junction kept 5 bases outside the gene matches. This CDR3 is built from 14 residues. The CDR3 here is CASRWTSGTNEQFF. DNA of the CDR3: TGTGCCAGTAGATGGACTAGCGGTACCAATGAGCAGTTCTTC.

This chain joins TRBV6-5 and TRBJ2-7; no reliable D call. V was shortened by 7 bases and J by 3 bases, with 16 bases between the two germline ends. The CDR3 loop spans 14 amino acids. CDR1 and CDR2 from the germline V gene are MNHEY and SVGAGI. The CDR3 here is CASTPEVSGYEQYF. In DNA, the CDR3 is TGTGCCAGCACCCCAGAGGTGTCGGGCTACGAGCAGTACTTC.

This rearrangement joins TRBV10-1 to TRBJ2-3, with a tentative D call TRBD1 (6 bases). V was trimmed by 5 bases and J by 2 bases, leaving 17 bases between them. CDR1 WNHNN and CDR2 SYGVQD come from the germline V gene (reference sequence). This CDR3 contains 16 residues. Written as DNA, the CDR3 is TGCGCCAGCAGTCACCCACCCCGGACAGACACAGATACGCAGTATTTT. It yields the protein CASSHPPRTDTDTQYF.

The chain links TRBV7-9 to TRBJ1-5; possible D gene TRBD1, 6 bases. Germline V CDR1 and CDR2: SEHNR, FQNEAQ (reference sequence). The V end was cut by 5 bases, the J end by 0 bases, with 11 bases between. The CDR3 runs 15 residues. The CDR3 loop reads CASSARGASNQPQHF. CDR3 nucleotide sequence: TGTGCCAGCAGCGCTCGGGGGGCTAGCAATCAGCCCCAGCATTTT.

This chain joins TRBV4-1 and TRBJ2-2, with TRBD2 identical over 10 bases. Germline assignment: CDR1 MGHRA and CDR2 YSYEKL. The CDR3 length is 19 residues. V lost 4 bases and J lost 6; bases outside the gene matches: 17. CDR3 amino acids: CASSPSGGRWSGRAGELFF. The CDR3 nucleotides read TGCGCCAGCAGCCCCTCGGGGGGGCGGTGGAGCGGGAGGGCCGGGGAGCTGTTTTTT.

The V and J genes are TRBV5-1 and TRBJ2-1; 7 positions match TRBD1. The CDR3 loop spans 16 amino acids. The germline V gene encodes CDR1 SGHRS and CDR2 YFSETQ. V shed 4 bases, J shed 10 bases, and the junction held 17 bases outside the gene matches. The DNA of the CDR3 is TGCGCCAGCAGCCACCGGGGACAGACCACCCCCTCGGAGCAGTTCTTC. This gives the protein CASSHRGQTTPSEQFF.

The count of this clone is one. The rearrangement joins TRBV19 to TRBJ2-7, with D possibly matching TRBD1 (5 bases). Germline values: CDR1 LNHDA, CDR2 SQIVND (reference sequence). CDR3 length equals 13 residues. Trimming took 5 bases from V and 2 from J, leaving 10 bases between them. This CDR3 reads CASSPRATYEQYF. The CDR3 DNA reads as TGTGCCAGTAGTCCCAGGGCGACCTACGAGCAGTACTTC.

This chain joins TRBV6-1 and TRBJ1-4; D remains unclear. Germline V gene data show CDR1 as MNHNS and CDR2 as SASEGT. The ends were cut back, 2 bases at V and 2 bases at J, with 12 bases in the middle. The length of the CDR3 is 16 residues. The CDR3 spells CASSEFSGVTNEKLFF. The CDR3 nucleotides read TGTGCCAGCAGTGAATTCTCCGGGGTGACTAATGAAAAACTGTTTTTT.

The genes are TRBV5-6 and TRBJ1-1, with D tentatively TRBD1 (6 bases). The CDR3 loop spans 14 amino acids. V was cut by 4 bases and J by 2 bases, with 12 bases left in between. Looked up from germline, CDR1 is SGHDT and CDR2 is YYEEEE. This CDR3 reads CASSPEDSNTEAFF. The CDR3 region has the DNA TGTGCCAGCAGCCCCGAGGACAGTAACACTGAAGCTTTCTTT.

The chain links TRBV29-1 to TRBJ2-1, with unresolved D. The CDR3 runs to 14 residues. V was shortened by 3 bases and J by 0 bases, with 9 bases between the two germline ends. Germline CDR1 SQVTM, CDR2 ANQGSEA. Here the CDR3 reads CSVDSGSSYNEQFF. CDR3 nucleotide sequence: TGCAGCGTTGATTCGGGTAGCTCCTACAATGAGCAGTTCTTC.

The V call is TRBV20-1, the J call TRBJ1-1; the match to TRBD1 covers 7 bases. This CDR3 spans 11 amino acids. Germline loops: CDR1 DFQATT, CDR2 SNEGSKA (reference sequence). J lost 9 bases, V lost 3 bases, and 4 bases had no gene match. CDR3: CSASPGQKAFF. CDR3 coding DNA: TGCAGTGCTAGCCCGGGACAGAAAGCTTTCTTT.

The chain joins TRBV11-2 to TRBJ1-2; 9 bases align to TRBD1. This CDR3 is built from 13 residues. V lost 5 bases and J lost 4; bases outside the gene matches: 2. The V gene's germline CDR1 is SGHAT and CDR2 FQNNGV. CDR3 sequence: CASSLDRGYGYTF. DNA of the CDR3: TGTGCCAGCAGCCTGGACAGGGGCTATGGCTACACCTTC.

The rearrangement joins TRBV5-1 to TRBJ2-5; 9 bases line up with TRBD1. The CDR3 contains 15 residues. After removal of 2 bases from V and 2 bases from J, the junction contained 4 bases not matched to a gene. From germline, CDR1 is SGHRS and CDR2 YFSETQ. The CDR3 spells CASSLQGAPQETQYF. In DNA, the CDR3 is TGCGCCAGCAGCTTACAGGGGGCGCCTCAAGAGACCCAGTACTTC.

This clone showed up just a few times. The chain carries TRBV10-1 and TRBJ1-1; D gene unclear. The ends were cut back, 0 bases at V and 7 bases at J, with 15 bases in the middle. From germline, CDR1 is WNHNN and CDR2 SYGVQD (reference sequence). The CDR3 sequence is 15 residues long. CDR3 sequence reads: CASSESVQRPHEAFF. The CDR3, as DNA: TGCGCCAGCAGTGAGTCGGTCCAGCGGCCCCATGAAGCTTTCTTT.

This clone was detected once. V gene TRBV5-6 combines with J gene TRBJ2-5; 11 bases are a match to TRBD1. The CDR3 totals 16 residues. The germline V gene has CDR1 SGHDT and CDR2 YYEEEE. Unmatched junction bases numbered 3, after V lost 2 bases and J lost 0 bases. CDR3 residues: CASSLRTGGYQETQYF. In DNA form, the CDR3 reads TGTGCCAGCAGCTTACGGACAGGGGGCTACCAAGAGACCCAGTACTTC. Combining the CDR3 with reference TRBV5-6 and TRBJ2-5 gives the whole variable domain DAGVTQSPTHLIKTRGQQVTLRCSPKSGHDTVSWYQQALGQGPQFIFQYYEEEERQRGNFPDRFSGHQFPNYSSELNVNALLLGDSALYLCASSLRTGGYQETQYFGPGTRLLVL.

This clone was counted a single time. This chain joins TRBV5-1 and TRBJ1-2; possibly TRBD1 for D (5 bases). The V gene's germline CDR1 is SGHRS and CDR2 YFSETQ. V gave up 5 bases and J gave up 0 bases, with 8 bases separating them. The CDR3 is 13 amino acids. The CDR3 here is CASRSTANYGYTF. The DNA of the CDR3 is TGCGCCAGCAGGTCGACAGCTAACTATGGCTACACCTTC.